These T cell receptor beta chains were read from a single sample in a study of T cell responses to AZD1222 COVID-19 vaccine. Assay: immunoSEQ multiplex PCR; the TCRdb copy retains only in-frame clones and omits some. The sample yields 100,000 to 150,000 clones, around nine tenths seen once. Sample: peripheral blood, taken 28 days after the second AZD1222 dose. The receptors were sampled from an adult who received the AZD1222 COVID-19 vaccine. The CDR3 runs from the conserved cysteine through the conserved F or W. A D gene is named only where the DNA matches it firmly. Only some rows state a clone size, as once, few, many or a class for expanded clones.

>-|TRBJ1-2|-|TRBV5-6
CASSTRQSRPGGYTF
TGTGCCAGCAGCACCCGACAGTCTAGACCGGGTGGCTACACCTTC
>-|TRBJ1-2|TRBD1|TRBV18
CASSPYQTGQGSGYTF
TGTGCCAGCTCACCTTATCAGACGGGACAGGGCTCTGGCTACACCTTC
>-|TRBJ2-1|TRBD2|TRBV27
CASSLSGTSAYNEQFF
TGTGCCAGCAGTTTATCAGGGACTAGCGCCTACAATGAGCAGTTCTTC
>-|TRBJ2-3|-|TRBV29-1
CSVEWQSTDTQYF
TGCAGCGTTGAATGGCAGAGCACAGATACGCAGTATTTT
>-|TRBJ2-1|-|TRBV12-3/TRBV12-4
CASSGDTPNEQFF
TGTGCCAGCAGTGGAGACACCCCCAATGAGCAGTTCTTC
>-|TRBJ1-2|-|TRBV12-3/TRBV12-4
CASTRSEHQRDTF
TGTGCCAGCACTCGGAGCGAACACCAACGAGACACCTTC
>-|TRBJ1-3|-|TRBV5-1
CASSLDGGTRGNTIYF
TGCGCCAGCAGCTTGGACGGGGGGACTAGAGGAAACACCATATATTTT
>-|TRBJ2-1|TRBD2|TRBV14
CASSRTSGGIYNEQFF
TGTGCCAGCAGCCGCACTAGCGGGGGGATCTACAATGAGCAGTTCTTC
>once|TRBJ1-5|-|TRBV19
CATGGAGNQPQHF
TGTGCCACTGGAGGAGCTGGCAATCAGCCCCAGCATTTT
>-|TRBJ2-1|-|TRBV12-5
CASGLLGPSYNEQFF
TGTGCTAGTGGTTTGTTGGGCCCCTCCTACAATGAGCAGTTCTTC
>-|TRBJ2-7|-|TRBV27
CASSLSIGGIYEQYF
TGTGCCAGCAGTTTATCGATCGGGGGAATCTACGAGCAGTACTTC
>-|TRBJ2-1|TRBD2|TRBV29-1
CSATVGSGMPHEQFF
TGCAGCGCTACCGTTGGTAGCGGGATGCCACATGAGCAGTTCTTC
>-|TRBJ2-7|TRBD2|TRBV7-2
CASSPQGLAEAEQYF
TGTGCCAGCAGCCCCCAGGGACTAGCAGAGGCCGAGCAGTACTTC
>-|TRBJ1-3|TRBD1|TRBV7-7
CASSPGTVSGNTIYF
TGTGCCAGCAGCCCTGGGACAGTCTCTGGAAACACCATATATTTT
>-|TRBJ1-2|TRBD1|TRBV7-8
CASSLGTGANYGYTF
TGTGCCAGCAGCCTTGGGACAGGGGCAAATTATGGCTACACCTTC
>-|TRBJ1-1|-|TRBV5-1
CASSLGVFGVEAFF
TGCGCCAGCAGCTTGGGGGTTTTTGGGGTTGAAGCTTTCTTT
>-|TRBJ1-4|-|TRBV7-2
CASSQQVASNEKLFF
TGTGCCAGCAGCCAACAGGTCGCGTCTAATGAAAAACTGTTTTTT
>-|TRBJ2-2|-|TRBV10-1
CASSESEVSGELFF
TGCGCCAGCAGTGAGTCGGAGGTATCCGGGGAGCTGTTTTTT
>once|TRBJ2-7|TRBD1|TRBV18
CASSPHRGSRSEQYF
TGTGCCAGCTCACCCCACAGGGGTTCGCGGTCCGAGCAGTACTTC
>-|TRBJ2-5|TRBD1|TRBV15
CATSRDRGFEETQYF
TGTGCCACCAGCAGGGACAGGGGGTTCGAGGAGACCCAGTACTTC
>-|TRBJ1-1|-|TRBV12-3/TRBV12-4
CASGGGTEAFF
TGTGCCAGCGGGGGGGGCACTGAAGCTTTCTTT
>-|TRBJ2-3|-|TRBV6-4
CASRSSSGTDTQYF
TGTGCCAGCAGATCCTCTTCGGGCACAGATACGCAGTATTTT
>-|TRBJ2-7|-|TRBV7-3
CASSPDSIGEQYF
TGTGCCAGCAGCCCGGACTCCATCGGGGAGCAGTACTTC
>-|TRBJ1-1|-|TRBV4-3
CASSQVDIPSTEAFF
TGCGCCAGCAGCCAAGTGGACATCCCTAGCACTGAAGCTTTCTTT
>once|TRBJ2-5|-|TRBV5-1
CASSLANGQETQYF
TGCGCCAGCAGCTTGGCCAACGGGCAAGAGACCCAGTACTTC
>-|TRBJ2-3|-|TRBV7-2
CASSLTHTDTQYF
TGTGCCAGCAGCTTAACCCACACAGATACGCAGTATTTT
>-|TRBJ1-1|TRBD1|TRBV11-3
CASSHQGQGNTEAFF
TGTGCCAGCAGCCACCAGGGACAGGGTAACACTGAAGCTTTCTTT
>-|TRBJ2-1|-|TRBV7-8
CASSLVQRYNEQFF
TGTGCCAGCAGCTTAGTACAACGTTACAATGAGCAGTTCTTC
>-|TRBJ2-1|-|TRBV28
CASISSAYNEQFF
TGTGCCAGCATTAGTAGCGCCTACAATGAGCAGTTCTTC
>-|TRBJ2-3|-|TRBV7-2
CASSSRGGDTQYF
TGTGCCAGCAGCTCCAGGGGGGGAGATACGCAGTATTTT
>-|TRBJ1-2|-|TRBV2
CASRQGRINYGYTF
TGTGCCAGCAGACAGGGCCGCATCAACTATGGCTACACCTTC
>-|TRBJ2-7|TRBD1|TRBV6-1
CASSEAWDRGYEQYF
TGTGCCAGCAGTGAAGCTTGGGACAGGGGCTACGAGCAGTACTTC
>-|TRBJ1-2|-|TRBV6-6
CASSLGQGGYGYTF
TGTGCCAGCAGTCTTGGCCAGGGAGGGTATGGCTACACCTTC
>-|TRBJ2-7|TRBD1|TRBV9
CASSAGTGVTEQYF
TGTGCCAGCAGCGCCGGGACAGGGGTCACCGAGCAGTACTTC
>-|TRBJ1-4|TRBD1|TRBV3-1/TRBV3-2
CASSRPQGTVAEKLFF
TGTGCCAGCAGCCGCCCCCAAGGGACAGTCGCCGAAAAACTGTTTTTT